The present entry profiles one T cell receptor beta chain with its context. V lost 0 bases and J lost 5; bases outside the gene matches: 14. The CDR3 spans 18 residues. This specimen belongs to a study of OX40 agonist ivuxolimab in advanced cancers. Method: immunoSEQ multiplex PCR; TCRdb's copy keeps in-frame clones and lacks some. The repertoire holds more than 30,000 clones, with approximately 86% as singletons. The V gene is TRBV23-1, the J gene TRBJ1-2; 8 bases map to TRBD1. Being an ORF, TRBV23-1 has a function that is uncertain. The source material was CD4+ or CD8+ T cells sorted from blood, sampled in a trial of the OX40 agonist ivuxolimab. The origin of this receptor is an adult with an advanced solid tumor such as melanoma, head and neck, liver or kidney cancer. CDR3 region: CASSQSRYWTGRAYGYTF. As DNA, the CDR3 is TGCGCCAGCAGTCAATCACGTTACTGGACAGGGAGGGCTTATGGCTACACCTTC.